A selection of T cell receptor beta chains follows, all from one sample in a study of OX40 agonist ivuxolimab in advanced cancers. The table came from immunoSEQ multiplex PCR; TCRdb's copy has only in-frame clones and leaves some out. The data contain about 48,000 clones, around nine tenths of them seen just once; the ten biggest clones take up approximately 2%. This sample comprised CD4+ or CD8+ T cells sorted from blood, obtained in a trial of the OX40 agonist ivuxolimab. Source of these receptors: an adult with an advanced solid tumor such as melanoma, head and neck, liver or kidney cancer. The CDR3 runs from the conserved cysteine through the conserved F or W. The order of the fields is V gene, clone size, CDR3 protein. Where a row states a size, it is once, few, many or the class of an expanded clone; other rows omit it.

TRBV5-5 . CASSLQGIGQPQHF
TRBV6-1 . CASSRDGLSNQPQHF
TRBV5-1 . CASSTYGGVMNTEAFF
TRBV25-1 . CASSELTGPNTGELFF
TRBV2 . CASDFLIGQRGLGYTF
TRBV4-3 . CASSQVLTAGGGDTQYF
TRBV18 . CASSKVGKNNEQFF
TRBV7-9 . CASSRPSGTSGANVLTF
TRBV29-1 . CSVSFLTSGSLNTGELFF
TRBV12-5 once CASLRDGETQYF
TRBV6-1 . CASSTSGRETQYF
TRBV30 . CAWSMFSGAGANVLTF